This T cell receptor beta chain was sequenced in a study of CD8 T cells in ankylosing spondylitis. Study-level results: Seemingly characteristic of ankylosing spondylitis blood was a TCR beta motif consisting of about 8 highly homologous variants.

This clonotype showed up many times. Its antigen remains unknown. Quantitative 5'-RACE with molecular barcodes was used to make the TCR beta libraries. TCRdb itself ran the 5' RACE reads through MiXCR, one entry per CDR3 protein. The sample lists a few hundred thousand distinct CDR3 sequences; about 22% were seen once. CDR3 length: 14 residues. The J segment lost 4 bases and the V segment lost 11 bases, leaving 13 bases of the junction unmatched. CDR1 is ENHRY and CDR2 is SYGVKD in the germline V gene. The genes are TRBV10-3 and TRBJ1-1, with 7 bases identical to TRBD1. The sample was blood, either unsorted or a sorted T cell fraction (not recorded which). The clonotype originates from a male donor with ankylosing spondylitis. CDR3 protein: CAVHRGGGSTEAFF. The CDR3 bases are TGTGCCGTGCACAGGGGAGGAGGATCCACTGAAGCTTTCTTT.